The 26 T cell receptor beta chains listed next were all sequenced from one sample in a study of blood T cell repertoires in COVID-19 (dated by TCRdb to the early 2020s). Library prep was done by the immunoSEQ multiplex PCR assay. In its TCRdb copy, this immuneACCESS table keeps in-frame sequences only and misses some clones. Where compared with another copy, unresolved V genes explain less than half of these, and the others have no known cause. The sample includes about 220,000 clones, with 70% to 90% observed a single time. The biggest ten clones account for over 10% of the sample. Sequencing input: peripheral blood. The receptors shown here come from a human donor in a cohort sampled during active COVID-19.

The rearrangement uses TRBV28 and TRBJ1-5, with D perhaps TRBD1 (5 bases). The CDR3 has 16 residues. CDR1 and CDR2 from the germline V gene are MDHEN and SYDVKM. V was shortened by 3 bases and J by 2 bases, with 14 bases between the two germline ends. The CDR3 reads CASSLGRGWGNQPQHF. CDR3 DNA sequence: TGTGCCAGCAGTTTGGGGAGGGGATGGGGCAATCAGCCCCAGCATTTT.

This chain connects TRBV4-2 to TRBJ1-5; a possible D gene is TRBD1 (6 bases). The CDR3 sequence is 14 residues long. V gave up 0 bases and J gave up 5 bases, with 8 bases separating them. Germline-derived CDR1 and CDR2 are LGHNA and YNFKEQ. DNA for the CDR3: TGTGCCAGCAGCCAAGAGGCAGGGGATCAGCCCCAGCATTTT. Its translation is CASSQEAGDQPQHF.

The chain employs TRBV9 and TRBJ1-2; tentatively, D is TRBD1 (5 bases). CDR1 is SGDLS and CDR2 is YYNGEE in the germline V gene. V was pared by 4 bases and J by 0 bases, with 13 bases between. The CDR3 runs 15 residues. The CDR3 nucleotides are TGTGCCAGCAGCCCCGGGACTGCGGCTAACTATGGCTACACCTTC. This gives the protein CASSPGTAANYGYTF. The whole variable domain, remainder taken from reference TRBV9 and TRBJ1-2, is DSGVTQTPKHLITATGQRVTLRCSPRSGDLSVYWYQQSLDQGLQFLIQYYNGEERAKGNILERFSAQQFPDLHSELNLSSLELGDSALYFCASSPGTAANYGYTFGSGTRLTVV.

Written as DNA, the CDR3 is TGTGCCAGTAGTACATTGACAGGATCAGGTTCGGCGGGAAACACCATATATTTT. Encoded protein: CASSTLTGSGSAGNTIYF. V gene TRBV19 combines with J gene TRBJ1-3, with D tentatively TRBD1 (6 bases). Germline loops: CDR1 LNHDA, CDR2 SQIVND (reference sequence). The CDR3 loop spans 18 amino acids. V lost 4 bases, J lost 4 bases, and 23 bases lay in between. Filled out from reference TRBV19 and TRBJ1-3, the complete variable domain reads DGGITQSPKYLFRKEGQNVTLSCEQNLNHDAMYWYRQDPGQGLRLIYYSQIVNDFQKGDIAEGYSVSREKKESFPLTVTSAQKNPTAFYLCASSTLTGSGSAGNTIYFGEGSWLTVV.

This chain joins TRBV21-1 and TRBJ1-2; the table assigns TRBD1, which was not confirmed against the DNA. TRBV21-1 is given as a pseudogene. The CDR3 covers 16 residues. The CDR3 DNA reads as TGTGCCAGCAGCAAAGCAGTTGGACAATTTAACTATGGCTACACCTTC. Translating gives CASSKAVGQFNYGYTF.

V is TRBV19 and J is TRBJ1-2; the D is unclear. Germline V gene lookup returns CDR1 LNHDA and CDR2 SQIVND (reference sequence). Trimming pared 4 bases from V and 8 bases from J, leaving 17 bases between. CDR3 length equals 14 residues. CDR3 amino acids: CASSTSPGMRGYTF. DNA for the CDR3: TGTGCCAGTAGTACGTCTCCGGGGATGAGGGGCTACACCTTC.

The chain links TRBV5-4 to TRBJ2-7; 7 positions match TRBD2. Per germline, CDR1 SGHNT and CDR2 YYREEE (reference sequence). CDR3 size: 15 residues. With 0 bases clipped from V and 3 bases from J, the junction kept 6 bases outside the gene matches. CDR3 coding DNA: TGTGCCAGCAGCTTGGGAGCGGGAACGCTCTACGAGCAGTACTTC. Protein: CASSLGAGTLYEQYF. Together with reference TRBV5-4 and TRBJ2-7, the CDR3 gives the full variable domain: ETGVTQSPTHLIKTRGQQVTLRCSSQSGHNTVSWYQQALGQGPQFIFQYYREEENGRGNFPPRFSGLQFPNYSSELNVNALELDDSALYLCASSLGAGTLYEQYFGPGTRLTVT.

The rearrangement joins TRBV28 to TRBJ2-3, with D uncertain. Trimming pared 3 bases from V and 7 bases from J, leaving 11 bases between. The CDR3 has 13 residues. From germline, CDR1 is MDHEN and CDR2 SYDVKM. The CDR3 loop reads CASSFSATYTQYF. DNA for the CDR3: TGTGCCAGCAGTTTCTCAGCGACTTATACGCAGTATTTT.

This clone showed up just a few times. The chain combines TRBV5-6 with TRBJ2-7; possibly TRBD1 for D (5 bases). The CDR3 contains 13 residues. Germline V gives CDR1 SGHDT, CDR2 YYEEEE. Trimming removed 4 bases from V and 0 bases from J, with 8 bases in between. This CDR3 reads CASSPDTSYEQYF. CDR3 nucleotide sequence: TGTGCCAGCAGCCCGGACACCTCCTACGAGCAGTACTTC.

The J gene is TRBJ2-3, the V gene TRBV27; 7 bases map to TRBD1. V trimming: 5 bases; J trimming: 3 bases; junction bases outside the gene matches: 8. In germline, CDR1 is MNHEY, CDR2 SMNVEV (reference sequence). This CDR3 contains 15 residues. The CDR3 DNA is TGTGCCAGCAGTAAGGGGGCGACAGGGACAGATACGCAGTATTTT. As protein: CASSKGATGTDTQYF.

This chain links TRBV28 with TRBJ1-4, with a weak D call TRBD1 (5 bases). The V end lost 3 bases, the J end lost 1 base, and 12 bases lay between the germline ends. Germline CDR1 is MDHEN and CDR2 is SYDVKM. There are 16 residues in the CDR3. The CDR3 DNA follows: TGTGCCAGCAGTTTCGCCCGGGGGGGAACTAATGAAAAACTGTTTTTT. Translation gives CASSFARGGTNEKLFF.

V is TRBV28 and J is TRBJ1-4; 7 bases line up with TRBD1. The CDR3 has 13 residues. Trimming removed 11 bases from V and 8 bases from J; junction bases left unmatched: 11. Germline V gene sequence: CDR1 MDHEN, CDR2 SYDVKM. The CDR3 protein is CAARRGPSEKLFF. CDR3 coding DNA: TGTGCCGCCCGTAGGGGGCCTTCGGAAAAACTGTTTTTT.

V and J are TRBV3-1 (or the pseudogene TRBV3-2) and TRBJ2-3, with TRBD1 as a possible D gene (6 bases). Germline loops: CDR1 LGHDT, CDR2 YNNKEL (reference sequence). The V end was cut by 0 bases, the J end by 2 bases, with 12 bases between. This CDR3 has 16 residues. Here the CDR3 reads CASSQDVDRITDTQYF. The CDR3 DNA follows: TGTGCCAGCAGCCAAGATGTCGACAGGATCACAGATACGCAGTATTTT.

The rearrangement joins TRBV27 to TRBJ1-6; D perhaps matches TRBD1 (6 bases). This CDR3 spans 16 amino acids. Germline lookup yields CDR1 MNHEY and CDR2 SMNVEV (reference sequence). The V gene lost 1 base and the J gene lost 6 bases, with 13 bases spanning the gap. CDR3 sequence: CASSLYQGSGNSPLHF. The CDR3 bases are TGTGCCAGCAGTTTATATCAGGGGTCGGGTAATTCACCCCTCCACTTT.

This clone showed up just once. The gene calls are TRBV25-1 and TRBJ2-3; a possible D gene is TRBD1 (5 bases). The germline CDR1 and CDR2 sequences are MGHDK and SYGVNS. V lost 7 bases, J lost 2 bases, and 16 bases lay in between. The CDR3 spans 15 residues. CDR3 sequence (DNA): TGTGCCAGCACTGAGCAGGGAACAACCACAGATACGCAGTATTTT. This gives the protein CASTEQGTTTDTQYF. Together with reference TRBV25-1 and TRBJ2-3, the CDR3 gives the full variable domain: EADIYQTPRYLVIGTGKKITLECSQTMGHDKMYWYQQDPGMELHLIHYSYGVNSTEKGDLSSESTVSRIRTEHFPLTLESARPSHTSQYLCASTEQGTTTDTQYFGPGTRLTVL.

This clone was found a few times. The CDR3 loop is CASSTSPGYNGYTF. In nucleotides, the CDR3 is TGTGCCAGCAGTACGAGCCCAGGGTATAATGGCTACACCTTC. The V gene is TRBV6-4, the J gene TRBJ1-2; a possible D gene is TRBD1 (5 bases). The CDR3 has 14 amino acids. Trimming left V 5 bases short and J 6 bases short, with 16 bases between. CDR1 is MRHNA, CDR2 SNTAGT, per germline.

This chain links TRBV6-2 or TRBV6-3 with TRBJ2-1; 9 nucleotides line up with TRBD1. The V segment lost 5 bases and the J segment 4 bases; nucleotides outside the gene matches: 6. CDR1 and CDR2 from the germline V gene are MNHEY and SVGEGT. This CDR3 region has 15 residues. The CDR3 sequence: CASSGTGKAYNEQFF. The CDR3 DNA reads TGTGCCAGCAGTGGGACAGGGAAGGCATACAATGAGCAGTTCTTC.

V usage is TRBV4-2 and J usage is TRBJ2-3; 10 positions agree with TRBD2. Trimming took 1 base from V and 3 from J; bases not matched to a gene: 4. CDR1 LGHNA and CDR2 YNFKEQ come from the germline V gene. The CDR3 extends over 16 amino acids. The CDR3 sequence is CASSQGSGGGTDTQYF. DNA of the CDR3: TGTGCCAGCAGCCAAGGGAGCGGGGGGGGAACAGATACGCAGTATTTT.

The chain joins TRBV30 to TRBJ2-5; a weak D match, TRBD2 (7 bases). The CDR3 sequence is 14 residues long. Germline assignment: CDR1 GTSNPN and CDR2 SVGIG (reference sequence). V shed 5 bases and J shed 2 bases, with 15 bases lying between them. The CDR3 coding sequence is TGTGCCTGGGTTTTCAAGGGGGGGCAAGAGACCCAGTACTTC. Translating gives CAWVFKGGQETQYF.

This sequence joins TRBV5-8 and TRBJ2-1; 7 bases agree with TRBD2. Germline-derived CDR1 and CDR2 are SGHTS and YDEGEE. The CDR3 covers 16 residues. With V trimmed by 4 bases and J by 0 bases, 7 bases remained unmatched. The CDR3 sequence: CASSKRDGSSYNEQFF. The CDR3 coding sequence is TGTGCCAGCAGCAAGCGGGACGGGAGCTCCTACAATGAGCAGTTCTTC.

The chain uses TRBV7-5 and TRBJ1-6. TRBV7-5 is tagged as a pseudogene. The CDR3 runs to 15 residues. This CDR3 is CARSKTWVCGSPLHF. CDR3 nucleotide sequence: TGTGCCAGAAGCAAGACGTGGGTTTGCGGTTCACCCCTCCACTTT.

CDR3: CASSFSGGKTYEQYF. The CDR3 coding sequence is TGTGCCAGCAGCTTTAGCGGGGGGAAAACCTACGAGCAGTACTTC. The chain recombines TRBV5-6 with TRBJ2-7, with 10 bases lining up with TRBD2. Germline CDR1 reads SGHDT; CDR2 reads YYEEEE. This CDR3 comprises 15 residues. The ends lost 2 bases at V and 2 bases at J; junction bases unmatched: 4.

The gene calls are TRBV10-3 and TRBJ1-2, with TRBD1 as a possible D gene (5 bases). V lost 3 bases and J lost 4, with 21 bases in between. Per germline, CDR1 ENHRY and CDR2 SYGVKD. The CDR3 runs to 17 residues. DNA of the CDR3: TGTGCCATCAGTGACCCCGGGGGGGACTCCCGAAGCTATGGCTACACCTTC. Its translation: CAISDPGGDSRSYGYTF.

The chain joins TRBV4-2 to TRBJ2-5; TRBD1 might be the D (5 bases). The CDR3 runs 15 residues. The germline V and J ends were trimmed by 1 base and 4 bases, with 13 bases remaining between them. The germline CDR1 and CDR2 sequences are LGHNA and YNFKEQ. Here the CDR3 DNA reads TGTGCCAGCAGCCAAGGGCCGACAGCCCCAGAGACCCAGTACTTC. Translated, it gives CASSQGPTAPETQYF.

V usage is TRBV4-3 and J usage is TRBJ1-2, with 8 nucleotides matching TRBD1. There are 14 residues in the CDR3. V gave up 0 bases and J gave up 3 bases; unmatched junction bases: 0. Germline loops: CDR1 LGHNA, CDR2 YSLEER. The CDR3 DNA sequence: TGCGCCAGCAGCCAAGAACAGGGGGACTATGGCTACACCTTC. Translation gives CASSQEQGDYGYTF.

The CDR3 loop is CASSVGGGGEAFF. The CDR3 coding sequence is TGTGCCAGCAGCGTTGGCGGGGGGGGCGAAGCTTTCTTT. V and J are TRBV9 and TRBJ1-1, with D tentatively TRBD1 (6 bases). Looked up from germline, CDR1 is SGDLS and CDR2 is YYNGEE. V was shortened by 2 bases and J by 8 bases, with 13 bases between the two germline ends. CDR3 length: 13 amino acids.